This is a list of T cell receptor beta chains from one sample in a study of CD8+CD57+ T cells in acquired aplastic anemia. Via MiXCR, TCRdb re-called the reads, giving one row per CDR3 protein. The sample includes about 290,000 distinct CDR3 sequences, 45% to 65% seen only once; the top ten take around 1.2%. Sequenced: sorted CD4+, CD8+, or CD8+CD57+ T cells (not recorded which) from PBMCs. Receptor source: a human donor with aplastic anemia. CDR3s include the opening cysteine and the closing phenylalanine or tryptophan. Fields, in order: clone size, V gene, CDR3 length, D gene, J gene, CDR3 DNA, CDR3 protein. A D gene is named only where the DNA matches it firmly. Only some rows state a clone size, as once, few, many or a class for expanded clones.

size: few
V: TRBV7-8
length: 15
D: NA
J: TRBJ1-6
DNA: TGTGCCAGCAGCTTAGAAAGGGGTTTGAATTCACCCCTCCACTTT
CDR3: CASSLERGLNSPLHF

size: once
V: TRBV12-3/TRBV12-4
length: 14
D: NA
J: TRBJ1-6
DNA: TGTGCCAGCAGTTTATTGGAGGTCGCTTCACCCCTCCACTTT
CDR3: CASSLLEVASPLHF

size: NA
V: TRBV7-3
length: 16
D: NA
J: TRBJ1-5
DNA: TGTGCCAGCACCCTTTGGGGGGGGGCTGGCAATCAGCCCCAGCATTTT
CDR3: CASTLWGGAGNQPQHF

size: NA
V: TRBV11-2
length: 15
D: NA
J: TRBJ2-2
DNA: TGTGCCAGCAGCTTAGACGTTAGGGGTCGCGGGGAGCTGTTTTTT
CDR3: CASSLDVRGRGELFF

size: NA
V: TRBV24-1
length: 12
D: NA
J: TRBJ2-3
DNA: TGTGCCACCAGTGATTTGGAAGTTACGCAGTATTTT
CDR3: CATSDLEVTQYF

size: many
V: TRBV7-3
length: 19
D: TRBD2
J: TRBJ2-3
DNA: TGTGCCAAGAGCCGGGGCGGGAGGGCCAAGCACTCTAGCACAGATACGCAGTATTTT
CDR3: CAKSRGGRAKHSSTDTQYF

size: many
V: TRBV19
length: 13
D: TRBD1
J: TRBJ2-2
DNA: TGTGCTTCCCGGGACAGCAACACCGGGGAGCTGTTTTTT
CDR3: CASRDSNTGELFF

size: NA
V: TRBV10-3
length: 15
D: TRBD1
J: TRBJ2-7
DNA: TGTGCCATCAGCCCTGACAGGGCAAGAGCCTACGAGCAGTACTTC
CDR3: CAISPDRARAYEQYF

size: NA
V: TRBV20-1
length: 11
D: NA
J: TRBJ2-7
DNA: TGCAGTGCTAGGGATTCCTACGAGCAGTACTTC
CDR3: CSARDSYEQYF

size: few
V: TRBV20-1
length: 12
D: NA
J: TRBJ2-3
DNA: TGCAGTGCCCAAAATAGGGAAGTCCATCAGTATTTT
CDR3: CSAQNREVHQYF

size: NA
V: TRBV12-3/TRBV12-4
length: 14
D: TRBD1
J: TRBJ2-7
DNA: TGTGCCAGCAGTAAGGGACAGGTAGAATACGAGCAGTACTTC
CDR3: CASSKGQVEYEQYF

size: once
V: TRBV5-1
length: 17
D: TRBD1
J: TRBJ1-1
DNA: TGTGCCAGCAGCGTAGAACAGGGGTCGACATTGAACACTGAAGCTTCCTTT
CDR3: CASSVEQGSTLNTEASF

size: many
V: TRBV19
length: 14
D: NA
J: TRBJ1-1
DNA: TGTGCCAGTAGTACACATTCAGGGAGGTCTGAAGCTTTCTTT
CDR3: CASSTHSGRSEAFF

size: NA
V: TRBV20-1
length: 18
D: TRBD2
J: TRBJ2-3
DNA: TGCAGTGCTAGCGTAGCGGGGGGCGGGCGGGGGAGCACAGATACGCAGTATTTT
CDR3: CSASVAGGGRGSTDTQYF

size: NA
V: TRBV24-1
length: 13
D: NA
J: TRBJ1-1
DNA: TGTGCCACCAGTGATTTGGGCACACGCCGGGCTTTCTTT
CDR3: CATSDLGTRRAFF

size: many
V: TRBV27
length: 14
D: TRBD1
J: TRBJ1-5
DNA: TGTGCCAGCAGTTTACAGGGGGCCAATCAGCCCCAGCATTTT
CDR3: CASSLQGANQPQHF

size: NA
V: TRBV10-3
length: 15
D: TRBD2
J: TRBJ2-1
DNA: TGTGCCATCAGTGAGATGTCTAGCGGGAGTTATGAGCAGTTCTTC
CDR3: CAISEMSSGSYEQFF

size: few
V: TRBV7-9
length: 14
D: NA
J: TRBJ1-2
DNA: TGTGCCAGCAGCTTCACGACAGGCAACTATGGCTACACCTTC
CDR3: CASSFTTGNYGYTF

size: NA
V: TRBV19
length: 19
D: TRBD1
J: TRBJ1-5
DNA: TGTGCCAGTAGTATAAGGGCGGGACAGGGGGCGCATAGCAATCAGCCCCAGCATTTT
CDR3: CASSIRAGQGAHSNQPQHF

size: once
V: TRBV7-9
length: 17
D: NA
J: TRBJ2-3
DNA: TGTGCCAGCAGCTTAGTATTCCGACTGGGGAGCACAGATACGCAGTATTTT
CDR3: CASSLVFRLGSTDTQYF

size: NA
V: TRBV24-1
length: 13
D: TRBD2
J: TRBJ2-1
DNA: TGTGCCACCAGTGTAGATGCGGGGGATGAGCAGTTCTTC
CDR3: CATSVDAGDEQFF

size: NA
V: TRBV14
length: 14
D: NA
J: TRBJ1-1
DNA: TGTGCCAGCAGCCAAGTCAGGGGGAACACTGAAGCTTTCTTT
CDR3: CASSQVRGNTEAFF

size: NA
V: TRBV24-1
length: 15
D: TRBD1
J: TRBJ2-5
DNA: TGTGCCACCAGTGATCTGACAGGGAACCAAGAGACCCAGTACTTC
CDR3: CATSDLTGNQETQYF

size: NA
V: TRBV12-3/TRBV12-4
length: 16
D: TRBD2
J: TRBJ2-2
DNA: TGTGCCAGCAGTTTTGTAGCGGGAGATGGTTCCGGGGAGCTGTTTTTT
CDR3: CASSFVAGDGSGELFF

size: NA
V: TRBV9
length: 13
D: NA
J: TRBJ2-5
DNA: TGTGCCAGCAGCGTAGGAGGGAGAGAGACCCAGTACTTC
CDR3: CASSVGGRETQYF

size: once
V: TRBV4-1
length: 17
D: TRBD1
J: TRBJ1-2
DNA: TGCGCCAGCAGCCGGCGAGAAGGGACAGGGCCTAACTATGGCTACACCTTC
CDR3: CASSRREGTGPNYGYTF

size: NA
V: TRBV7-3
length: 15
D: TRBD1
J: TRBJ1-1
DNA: TGTGCCAGCAGCTTAGCCCAGGGGGCGCACACTGAAGCTTTCTTT
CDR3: CASSLAQGAHTEAFF

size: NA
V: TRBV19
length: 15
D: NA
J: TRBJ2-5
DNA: TGTGCCAGTAGTAACAGTCTTGGGGCACGAGAGACCCAGTACTTC
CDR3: CASSNSLGARETQYF

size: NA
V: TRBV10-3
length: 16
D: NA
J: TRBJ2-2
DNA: TGTGCCATCAGACGAAGTGAGGGACCGAACACCGGGGAGCTGTTTTTT
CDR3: CAIRRSEGPNTGELFF

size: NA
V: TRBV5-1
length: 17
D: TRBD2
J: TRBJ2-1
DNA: TGCGCCAGCAGCCTGACTAGCGGGAGTACGGACTACAATGAGCAGTTCTTC
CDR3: CASSLTSGSTDYNEQFF

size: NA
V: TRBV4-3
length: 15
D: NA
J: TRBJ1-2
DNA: TGCGCCAGCAGCCAAGATGGTGGGCCTAACTATGGCTACACCTTC
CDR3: CASSQDGGPNYGYTF

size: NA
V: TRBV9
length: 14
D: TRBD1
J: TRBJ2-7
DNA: TGTGCCAGCAGCGCGGACAGGGAAGGGTACGAGCAGTACTTC
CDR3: CASSADREGYEQYF

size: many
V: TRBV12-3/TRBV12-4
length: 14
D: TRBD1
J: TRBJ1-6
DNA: TGTGCCAGCAGTCAGGGGGTAGGTAATTCACCCCTCCACTTT
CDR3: CASSQGVGNSPLHF

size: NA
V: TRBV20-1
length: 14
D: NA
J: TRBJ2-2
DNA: TGCAGTGCTAATCCCGCAGAGAACACCGGGGAGCTGTTTTTT
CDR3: CSANPAENTGELFF

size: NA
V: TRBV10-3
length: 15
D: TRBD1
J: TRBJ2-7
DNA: TGTGCCATCAGTGATGTTTGGGACAGCAACTACGAGCAGTACTTC
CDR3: CAISDVWDSNYEQYF

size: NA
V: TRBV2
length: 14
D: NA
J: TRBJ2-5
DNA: TGTGCCAGCTCAACGGGACGAACAATAGAGACCCAGTACTTC
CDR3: CASSTGRTIETQYF

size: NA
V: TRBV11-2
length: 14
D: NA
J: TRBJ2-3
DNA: TGTGCCAGCAGCTTAGATTTCGGGTCAGATACGCAGTATTTT
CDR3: CASSLDFGSDTQYF

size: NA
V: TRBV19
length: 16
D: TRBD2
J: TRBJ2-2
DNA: TGTGCCAGTAAAACCACCGGGACTAGCGTGTTCCGGGAGCTGTTTTTT
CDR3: CASKTTGTSVFRELFF

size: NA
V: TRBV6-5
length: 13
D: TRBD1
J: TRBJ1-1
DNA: TGTGCCAGCAGTCCCGGGACAGCTTCCAATGCTTTCTTT
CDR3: CASSPGTASNAFF

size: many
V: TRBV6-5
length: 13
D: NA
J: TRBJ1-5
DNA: TGTGCCAGCAGTCTCACAGGGTATCAGCCCCAGCATTTT
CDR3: CASSLTGYQPQHF